Below are 15 T cell receptor beta chains sequenced from a single sample in a study of vaccination and CD4 T cells after COVID-19. No antigen is known for these receptors. Cultured CD4+ T cell DNA underwent sequencing with the Oncomine TCR Beta short-read assay. TCRdb used MiXCR to reprocess the PCR reads, holding one entry per CDR3 protein. There are several thousand distinct CDR3 sequences in the sample; roughly three fifths occur only once, and approximately 22% lies in the top ten. The treatment here: roughly 11-day PBMC culture with coronavirus spike peptide pools or control peptides (ViraFEST assay). Sequencing was carried out using CD4+ T cells from blood, cultured in vitro. The receptors here all came from a human donor who had recovered from COVID-19.

V gene TRBV18 combines with J gene TRBJ1-1; D not certain. This CDR3 spans 17 amino acids. CDR1 and CDR2 from the germline V gene are KGHSH and LQKENI. V lost 1 base and J lost 1, with 16 bases in between. The CDR3 sequence: CASSPQLAAAKNTEAFF. As DNA, the CDR3 is TGTGCCAGCTCACCACAATTGGCAGCGGCTAAGAACACTGAAGCTTTCTTT. Complete variable domain (other parts from reference TRBV18 and TRBJ1-1): NAGVMQNPRHLVRRRGQEARLRCSPMKGHSHVYWYRQLPEEGLKFMVYLQKENIIDESGMPKERFSAEFPKEGPSILRIQQVVRGDSAAYFCASSPQLAAAKNTEAFFGQGTRLTVV.

The table lists this clonotype with a few counts. The chain carries TRBV20-1 and TRBJ1-5, with 7 bases aligning to TRBD1. The length of the CDR3 is 14 residues. Germline loops: CDR1 DFQATT, CDR2 SNEGSKA (reference sequence). Trimming removed 6 bases from V and 5 bases from J; junction bases left unmatched: 10. Here the CDR3 reads CSAGPTGMYQPQHF. The CDR3 DNA sequence: TGCAGTGCGGGACCGACAGGGATGTATCAGCCCCAGCATTTT.

The chain recombines TRBV18 with TRBJ2-7, with D perhaps matching TRBD2 (6 bases). Trimming left V 3 bases short and J 5 bases short, with 17 bases between. Looked up from germline, CDR1 is KGHSH and CDR2 is LQKENI. The CDR3 is 15 residues long. The CDR3 protein is CASSPSKGGEDEQYF. For the CDR3, the DNA is TGTGCCAGCTCACCTTCCAAAGGCGGGGAGGACGAGCAGTACTTC. Full variable domain (remainder filled in from reference TRBV18 and TRBJ2-7): NAGVMQNPRHLVRRRGQEARLRCSPMKGHSHVYWYRQLPEEGLKFMVYLQKENIIDESGMPKERFSAEFPKEGPSILRIQQVVRGDSAAYFCASSPSKGGEDEQYFGPGTRLTVT.

This clonotype occurred a few times. The chain combines TRBV7-7 with TRBJ1-1; weak D call: TRBD1 (5 bases). The CDR3 has 10 residues. The V gene's germline CDR1 is SSHAT and CDR2 FNYEAQ (reference sequence). CDR3: CAIGGREAFF. The DNA for the CDR3 is TGTGCTATCGGGGGGAGAGAAGCTTTCTTT.

V is TRBV7-6 and J is TRBJ2-3; 12 nucleotides align to TRBD1. V lost 4 bases and J lost 0; bases outside the gene matches: 23. The CDR3 has 23 amino acids. Germline V gives CDR1 SGHVS, CDR2 FNYEAQ. The CDR3 sequence is CASSSRGGPGQGATSGSTDTQYF. The CDR3 nucleotides are TGTGCCAGCAGCTCTAGGGGCGGGCCGGGACAGGGGGCGACTAGCGGGAGCACAGATACGCAGTATTTT.

The chain employs TRBV30 and TRBJ1-2, with 8 nucleotides matching TRBD1. The CDR3 covers 12 residues. Germline V lookup: CDR1 GTSNPN, CDR2 SVGIG (reference sequence). V shed 5 bases, J shed 2 bases, and the junction held 1 base outside the gene matches. DNA of the CDR3: TGTGCCTGGGGACAGGGAAACTATGGCTACACCTTC. It codes for CAWGQGNYGYTF. The full variable domain, its missing parts supplied by reference TRBV30 and TRBJ1-2, is SQTIHQWPATLVQPVGSPLSLECTVEGTSNPNLYWYRQAAGRGLQLLFYSVGIGQISSEVPQNLSASRPQDRQFILSSKKLLLSDSGFYLCAWGQGNYGYTFGSGTRLTVV.

In DNA, the CDR3 is TGTGCCTGGAGTCACGAACCGGGCCCGCGGTGGGTCACTGAAGCTTTCTTT. Translating it yields CAWSHEPGPRWVTEAFF. The chain uses TRBV30 and TRBJ1-1, with D unclear. V lost 2 bases and J 4 bases, leaving 23 bases between the germline ends. Germline values: CDR1 GTSNPN, CDR2 SVGIG (reference sequence). This CDR3 contains 17 residues.

CDR3 loop: CASSSPGGPTDTQYF. The CDR3 DNA reads as TGTGCCAGCAGTTCTCCGGGGGGGCCAACAGATACGCAGTATTTT. This sequence joins TRBV6-5 and TRBJ2-3; 8 positions agree with TRBD2. V lost 4 bases and J lost 3; bases outside the gene matches: 6. In germline, CDR1 is MNHEY, CDR2 SVGAGI. There are 15 residues in the CDR3.

The CDR3 nucleotides read TGTGCCAGCCTAAGGGGGGGGGACACTGAAGCTTTCTTT. This encodes CASLRGGDTEAFF. The rearrangement links TRBV2 to TRBJ1-1; D is possibly TRBD1 (6 bases). V lost 8 bases and J 3 bases, leaving 13 bases between the germline ends. The germline V gene has CDR1 SNHLY and CDR2 FYNNEI. This CDR3 is 13 amino acids long.

The chain joins TRBV7-9 to TRBJ2-3; a weak D match, TRBD2 (6 bases). CDR3 length: 15 residues. Germline CDR1 and CDR2: SEHNR and FQNEAQ (reference sequence). V lost 3 bases and J 3 bases, leaving 13 bases between the germline ends. The CDR3 loop is CASSFRQGGTDTQYF. For the CDR3, the DNA is TGTGCCAGCAGCTTCAGGCAGGGAGGTACAGATACGCAGTATTTT. Full variable domain (missing parts from reference TRBV7-9 and TRBJ2-3): DTGVSQNPRHKITKRGQNVTFRCDPISEHNRLYWYRQTLGQGPEFLTYFQNEAQLEKSRLLSDRFSAERPKGSFSTLEIQRTEQGDSAMYLCASSFRQGGTDTQYFGPGTRLTVL.

This clonotype was counted a few times. CDR3 protein: CATSRDPSSPLHF. The CDR3, as DNA: TGTGCCACCAGCAGAGATCCGAGTTCACCCCTCCACTTT. The chain employs TRBV15 and TRBJ1-6, with D hard to call. V lost 0 bases to trimming and J lost 9 bases, with 6 bases between them. The germline gives CDR1 LNHNV, CDR2 YYDKDF (reference sequence). The CDR3 has 13 amino acids.

This clonotype was counted a single time. The V and J genes are TRBV10-1 and TRBJ2-1; 8 bases line up with TRBD2. V dropped 3 bases and J dropped 2; count of bases not matched to a gene: 6. Germline V gene lookup returns CDR1 WNHNN and CDR2 SYGVQD (reference sequence). The CDR3 runs 16 residues. The CDR3 DNA follows: TGCGCCAGCAGTGAAAACAGCGGGAGTCCCTACAATGAGCAGTTCTTC. It encodes CASSENSGSPYNEQFF.

The genes are TRBV23-1 and TRBJ2-5; D remains ambiguous. TRBV23-1 is marked as an open reading frame, function uncertain. V lost 4 bases and J lost 4, with 13 bases in between. CDR3 length: 14 amino acids. The DNA of the CDR3 is TGCGCCAGCAGTCTGGTAGAGCTCCGAGAGACCCAGTACTTC. Translated: CASSLVELRETQYF.

In its sample, this clonotype is large. An end of the junction does not agree with germline; a read error may underlie this. The CDR3 nucleotides read TGTGCTAGCAGCCTGGACAGGGCGGGGGAGCAGTACTTC. The encoded protein is CASSLDRAGEQYF. This sequence joins TRBV7-7 and TRBJ2-7; TRBD1 matches at 8 bases. Germline CDR1 SSHAT, CDR2 FNYEAQ (reference sequence). The CDR3 is 13 amino acids.

The chain couples TRBV20-1 to TRBJ1-1; the D gene is possibly TRBD1 (6 bases). The CDR3 spans 14 residues. V was pared by 6 bases and J by 4 bases, with 18 bases between. The germline V gene encodes CDR1 DFQATT and CDR2 SNEGSKA (reference sequence). As DNA, the CDR3 is TGCAGTGCAGCCCGGGACACCCGGAGCACTGAAGCTTTCTTT. This translates into CSAARDTRSTEAFF.